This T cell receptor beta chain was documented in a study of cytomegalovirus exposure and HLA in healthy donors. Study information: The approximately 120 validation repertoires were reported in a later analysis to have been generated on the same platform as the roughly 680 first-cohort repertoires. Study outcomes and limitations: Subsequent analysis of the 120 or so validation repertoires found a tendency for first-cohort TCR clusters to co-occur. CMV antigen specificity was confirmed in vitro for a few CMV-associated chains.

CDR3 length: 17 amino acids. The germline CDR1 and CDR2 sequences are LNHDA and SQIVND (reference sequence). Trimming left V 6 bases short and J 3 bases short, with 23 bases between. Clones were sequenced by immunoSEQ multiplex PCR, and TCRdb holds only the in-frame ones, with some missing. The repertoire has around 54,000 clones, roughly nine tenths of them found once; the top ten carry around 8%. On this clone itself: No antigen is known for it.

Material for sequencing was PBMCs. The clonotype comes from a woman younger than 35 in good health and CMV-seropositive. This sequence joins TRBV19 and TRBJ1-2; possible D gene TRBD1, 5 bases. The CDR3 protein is CASSLDRGGELDYGYTF. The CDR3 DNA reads TGTGCCAGTAGCCTTGATCGGGGGGGAGAACTCGACTATGGCTACACCTTC.